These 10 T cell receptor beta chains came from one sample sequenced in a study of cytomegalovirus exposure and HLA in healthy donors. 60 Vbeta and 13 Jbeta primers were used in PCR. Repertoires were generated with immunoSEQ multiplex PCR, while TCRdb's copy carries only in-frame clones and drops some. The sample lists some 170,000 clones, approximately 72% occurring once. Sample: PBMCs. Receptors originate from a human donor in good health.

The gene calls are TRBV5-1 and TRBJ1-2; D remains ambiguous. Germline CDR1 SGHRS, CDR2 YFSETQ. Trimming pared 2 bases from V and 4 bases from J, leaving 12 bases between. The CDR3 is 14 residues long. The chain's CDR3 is CASSLLRMGYGYTF. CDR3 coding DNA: TGCGCCAGCAGCTTACTAAGAATGGGCTATGGCTACACCTTC.

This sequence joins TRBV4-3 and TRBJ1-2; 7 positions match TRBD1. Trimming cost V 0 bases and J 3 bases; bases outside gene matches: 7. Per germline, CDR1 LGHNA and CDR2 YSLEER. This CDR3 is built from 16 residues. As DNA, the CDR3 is TGCGCCAGCAGCCAAGATTTAGGGGACAGAGACTATGGCTACACCTTC. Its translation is CASSQDLGDRDYGYTF.

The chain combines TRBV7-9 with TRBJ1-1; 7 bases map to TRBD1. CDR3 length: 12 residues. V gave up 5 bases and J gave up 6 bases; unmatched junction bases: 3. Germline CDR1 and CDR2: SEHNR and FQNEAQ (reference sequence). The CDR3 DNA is TGTGCCAGCAGCCCTCAGGGGGCTGAAGCTTTCTTT. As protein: CASSPQGAEAFF.

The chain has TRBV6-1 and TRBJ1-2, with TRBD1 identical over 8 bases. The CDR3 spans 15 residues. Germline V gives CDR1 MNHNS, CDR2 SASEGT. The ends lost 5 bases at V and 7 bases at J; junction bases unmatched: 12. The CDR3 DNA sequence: TGTGCCAGCAGTACCGACGGACAGGGCATGGTTGGCTACACCTTC. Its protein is CASSTDGQGMVGYTF.

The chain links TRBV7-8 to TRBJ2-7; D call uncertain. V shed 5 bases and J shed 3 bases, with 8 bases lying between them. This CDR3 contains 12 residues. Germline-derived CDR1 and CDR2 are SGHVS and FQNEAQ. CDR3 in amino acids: CASSERGYEQYF. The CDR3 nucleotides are TGTGCCAGCAGCGAGAGAGGCTACGAGCAGTACTTC.

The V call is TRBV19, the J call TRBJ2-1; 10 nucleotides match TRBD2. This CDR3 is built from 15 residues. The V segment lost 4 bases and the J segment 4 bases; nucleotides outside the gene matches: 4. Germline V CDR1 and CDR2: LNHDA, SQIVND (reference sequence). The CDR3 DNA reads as TGTGCCAGTAGTAAGGTTAGCGGGGGGTACAATGAGCAGTTCTTC. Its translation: CASSKVSGGYNEQFF.

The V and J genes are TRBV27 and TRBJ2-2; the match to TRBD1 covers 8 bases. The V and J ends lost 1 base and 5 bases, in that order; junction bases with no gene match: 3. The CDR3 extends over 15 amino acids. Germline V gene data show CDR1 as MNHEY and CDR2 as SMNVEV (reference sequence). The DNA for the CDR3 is TGTGCCAGCAGTTTATACACAGGGGGTACCGGGGAGCTGTTTTTT. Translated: CASSLYTGGTGELFF.

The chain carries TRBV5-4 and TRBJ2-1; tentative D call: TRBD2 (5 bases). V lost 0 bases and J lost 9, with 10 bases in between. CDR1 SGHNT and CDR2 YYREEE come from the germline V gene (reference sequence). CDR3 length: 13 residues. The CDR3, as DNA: TGTGCCAGCAGCTTGGCCCCTGGAGGTGAGCAGTTCTTC. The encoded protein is CASSLAPGGEQFF.

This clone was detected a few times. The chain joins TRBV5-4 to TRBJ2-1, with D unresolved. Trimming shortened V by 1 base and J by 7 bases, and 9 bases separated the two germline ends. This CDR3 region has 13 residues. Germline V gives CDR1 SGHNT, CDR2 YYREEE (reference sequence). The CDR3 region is CASSLLSRNEQFF. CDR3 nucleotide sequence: TGTGCCAGCAGCTTGTTATCGAGGAATGAGCAGTTCTTC. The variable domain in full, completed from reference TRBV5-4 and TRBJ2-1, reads ETGVTQSPTHLIKTRGQQVTLRCSSQSGHNTVSWYQQALGQGPQFIFQYYREEENGRGNFPPRFSGLQFPNYSSELNVNALELDDSALYLCASSLLSRNEQFFGPGTRLTVL.

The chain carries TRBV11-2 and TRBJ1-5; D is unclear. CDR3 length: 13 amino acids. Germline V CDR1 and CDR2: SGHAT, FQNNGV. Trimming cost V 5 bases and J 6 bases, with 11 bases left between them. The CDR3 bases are TGTGCCAGCAGCCTCGGTACTAGTCAGCCCCAGCATTTT. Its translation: CASSLGTSQPQHF.